The 32 T cell receptor beta chains below all came from one sample that was sequenced in a study of T cell responses to AZD1222 COVID-19 vaccine. The data were produced by immunoSEQ multiplex PCR, yet TCRdb's version contains in-frame clones alone and is incomplete. The table includes roughly 160,000 clones, roughly 92% detected once. This sample comprised peripheral blood, obtained on day 0 of AZD1222 vaccination. These receptors originate from an adult in good health.

The chain combines TRBV21-1 with TRBJ1-5. TRBV21-1 counts as a pseudogene. CDR3 size: 14 residues. In DNA form, the CDR3 reads TGTGCCAGCACCAAAGGGAGGGGGAATCAGCCCCAGCATTTT. Residues: CASTKGRGNQPQHF.

This chain uses TRBV3-1 (or the pseudogene TRBV3-2) with TRBJ1-2; D call uncertain. The CDR3 contains 13 residues. Trimming pared 3 bases from V and 7 bases from J, leaving 12 bases between. Germline CDR1 and CDR2: LGHDT and YNNKEL (reference sequence). The CDR3 loop is CASSQLMDGGYTF. Here the CDR3 DNA reads TGTGCCAGCAGCCAGTTGATGGACGGTGGCTACACCTTC.

This chain joins TRBV10-2 and TRBJ1-4, with TRBD1 matching over 8 bases. This CDR3 has 16 amino acids. Germline CDR1 is WSHSY and CDR2 is SAAADI. Trimming took 8 bases from V and 8 from J; bases not matched to a gene: 16. The chain's CDR3 is CASRGSGTGEREKLFF. The CDR3 DNA reads as TGCGCCAGCCGTGGTTCTGGGACAGGCGAAAGGGAAAAACTGTTTTTT.

The V gene is TRBV7-2, the J gene TRBJ2-7, with TRBD2 matching 9 bases. CDR3 length: 15 amino acids. The V gene's germline CDR1 is SGHTA and CDR2 FQGNSA. With V trimmed by 5 bases and J by 3 bases, 8 bases remained unmatched. CDR3 protein: CASSPGSGRFYEQYF. Here the CDR3 DNA reads TGTGCCAGCAGCCCCGGGAGCGGGAGGTTCTACGAGCAGTACTTC.

This clone was detected only a few times. This chain links TRBV6-2 or TRBV6-3 with TRBJ2-6, with D uncertain. The V gene's germline CDR1 is MNHEY and CDR2 SVGEGT. The CDR3 runs 15 residues. Trimming removed 0 bases at V and 0 bases at J, with 3 bases between. Here the CDR3 reads CASSYSDSGANVLTF. The CDR3 coding sequence is TGTGCCAGCAGTTACTCGGACTCTGGGGCCAACGTCCTGACTTTC.

This clone was detected only once. The chain uses TRBV10-1 and TRBJ1-1; unclear D gene. Trimming took off 0 bases at V and 4 bases at J, with 9 bases between the two ends. The CDR3 is 14 residues long. CDR1 and CDR2 (germline): WNHNN, SYGVQD (reference sequence). This chain's CDR3 is CASSESGFVTEAFF. The CDR3 coding sequence is TGCGCCAGCAGTGAGTCCGGGTTCGTCACTGAAGCTTTCTTT.

The chain combines TRBV12-3 or TRBV12-4 with TRBJ1-1; 9 bases agree with TRBD1. J gave up 8 bases and V 10 bases, and 11 bases lay outside the gene matches. CDR3 size: 13 residues. Written as DNA, the CDR3 is TGTGCCACCAAAGGACAGGGGAGATACGAAGCTTTCTTT. The encoded protein is CATKGQGRYEAFF.

This chain joins TRBV25-1 and TRBJ2-1; 12 bases match TRBD2. Per the germline V gene, CDR1 is MGHDK and CDR2 is SYGVNS. V was clipped by 5 bases and J by 1 base; unmatched bases: 6. This CDR3 is built from 17 residues. The CDR3 spells CASSRTSGTFSYNEQFF. CDR3 coding DNA: TGTGCCAGCAGTCGGACTAGCGGGACCTTTTCCTACAATGAGCAGTTCTTC.

This chain connects TRBV29-1 to TRBJ1-1; D is unresolved. Deletions cut 7 bases from V and 1 base from J, with 4 bases between. Germline V gene data show CDR1 as SQVTM and CDR2 as ANQGSEA. The CDR3 extends over 10 amino acids. CDR3 nucleotide sequence: TGCAGCGCACAGAACACTGAAGCTTTCTTT. It encodes CSAQNTEAFF.

The V call is TRBV19, the J call TRBJ2-1, with 11 bases lining up with TRBD2. Germline lookup yields CDR1 LNHDA and CDR2 SQIVND (reference sequence). Trimming cost V 2 bases and J 8 bases; bases outside gene matches: 5. The CDR3 has 15 residues. Here the CDR3 DNA reads TGTGCCAGTAGTATAATACTAGCGGGGGCCGATGAGCAGTTCTTC. Translated, it gives CASSIILAGADEQFF.

The chain links TRBV7-9 to TRBJ2-7; tentatively, D is TRBD1 (6 bases). V lost 8 bases to trimming and J lost 4 bases, with 24 bases between them. Germline CDR1 and CDR2: SEHNR and FQNEAQ (reference sequence). The length of the CDR3 is 16 residues. This chain's CDR3 is CASQNYQGQFIYEQYF. CDR3 sequence (DNA): TGTGCCAGCCAAAACTACCAAGGACAGTTTATTTACGAGCAGTACTTC.

V is TRBV6-1 and J is TRBJ1-5; D remains unclear. This CDR3 has 14 amino acids. Germline-derived CDR1 and CDR2 are MNHNS and SASEGT. Trimming took 2 bases from V and 10 from J, leaving 15 bases between them. CDR3 sequence reads: CASSEFSGFGPQHF. CDR3 nucleotides: TGTGCCAGCAGTGAATTTTCCGGGTTCGGCCCCCAGCATTTT.

V usage is TRBV30 and J usage is TRBJ1-3, with D tentatively TRBD1 (6 bases). CDR3 size: 15 residues. Looked up from germline, CDR1 is GTSNPN and CDR2 is SVGIG (reference sequence). Between the trimmed V and J ends, which lost 2 bases and 5 bases, there was a span of 16 bases. DNA for the CDR3: TGTGCCTGGAGTCGGGCAGGGGAAGAAAGAAACACCATATATTTT. Encoded protein: CAWSRAGEERNTIYF.

This rearrangement joins TRBV19 to TRBJ2-7; D is perhaps TRBD2 (6 bases). Germline assignment: CDR1 LNHDA and CDR2 SQIVND (reference sequence). Deletions cut 4 bases from V and 1 base from J, with 17 bases between. This CDR3 has 16 amino acids. CDR3 DNA sequence: TGTGCCAGTAGTAGACGGGAGAAGTGGGGATCCTACGAGCAGTACTTC. Translated, it gives CASSRREKWGSYEQYF.

This clone appeared a few times. This chain uses TRBV5-1 with TRBJ1-6, with TRBD1 as a possible D gene (5 bases). CDR1 and CDR2 from the germline V gene are SGHRS and YFSETQ. V was clipped by 6 bases and J by 0 bases, with 25 bases between them. The CDR3 is made up of 20 amino acids. The CDR3: CASTWGSPVIESSYNSPLHF. The CDR3 region has the DNA TGCGCCAGCACCTGGGGCAGCCCTGTAATAGAAAGCTCCTATAATTCACCCCTCCACTTT.

The V and J genes are TRBV10-3 and TRBJ1-1, with TRBD1 as a possible D gene (5 bases). The CDR3 is 16 residues long. V lost 6 bases, J lost 1 base, and 18 bases lay in between. The germline gives CDR1 ENHRY, CDR2 SYGVKD. The CDR3 region is CAISSRDPGENTEAFF. Here the CDR3 DNA reads TGTGCCATCAGCTCCCGGGACCCCGGAGAGAACACTGAAGCTTTCTTT.

The genes are TRBV18 and TRBJ1-4; D call uncertain. V dropped 2 bases and J dropped 8 bases, with 12 bases sitting between them. The CDR3 is made up of 14 amino acids. CDR1 KGHSH and CDR2 LQKENI come from the germline V gene. The CDR3 coding sequence is TGTGCCAGCTCACCAGGGCTCGGGAGGGAAAAACTGTTTTTT. Protein product: CASSPGLGREKLFF.

The V call is TRBV9, the J call TRBJ2-7, with D perhaps matching TRBD1 (6 bases). Germline CDR1 is SGDLS and CDR2 is YYNGEE. The CDR3 is 13 residues long. The V end was cut by 0 bases, the J end by 6 bases, with 10 bases between. This chain's CDR3 is CASSVAPGVEQYF. The CDR3 coding sequence is TGTGCCAGCAGCGTAGCCCCAGGGGTCGAGCAGTACTTC. The whole variable domain, remainder taken from reference TRBV9 and TRBJ2-7, is DSGVTQTPKHLITATGQRVTLRCSPRSGDLSVYWYQQSLDQGLQFLIQYYNGEERAKGNILERFSAQQFPDLHSELNLSSLELGDSALYFCASSVAPGVEQYFGPGTRLTVT.

This clone has a single count. The chain recombines TRBV4-1 with TRBJ1-4; possible D gene TRBD1, 5 bases. V gave up 1 base and J gave up 10 bases, with 19 bases separating them. Germline CDR1 and CDR2: MGHRA and YSYEKL. This CDR3 region has 16 residues. The CDR3 is CASSQASGFSERKLFF. CDR3 in DNA: TGCGCCAGCAGCCAAGCCTCAGGGTTTAGCGAGCGAAAACTGTTTTTT.

The J gene is TRBJ1-1, the V gene TRBV11-2, with 7 bases fitting TRBD1. The CDR3 loop spans 14 amino acids. Per germline, CDR1 SGHAT and CDR2 FQNNGV. The ends lost 5 bases at V and 4 bases at J; junction bases unmatched: 7. As DNA, the CDR3 is TGTGCCAGCAGCCATTTTGACAGGGTCACTGAAGCTTTCTTT. Residues: CASSHFDRVTEAFF.

This chain links TRBV6-5 with TRBJ1-2; 7 bases agree with TRBD1. The CDR3 contains 13 residues. Trimming at V came to 4 bases and at J to 4 bases, leaving 3 bases not matched to a gene. Germline-derived CDR1 and CDR2 are MNHEY and SVGAGI. CDR3 amino acids: CASSWTGTYGYTF. The CDR3 bases are TGTGCCAGCAGTTGGACAGGTACCTATGGCTACACCTTC.

The chain joins TRBV2 to TRBJ2-5, with a tentative D call TRBD1 (6 bases). The V and J ends lost 3 bases and 7 bases respectively, with 12 bases between them. This CDR3 is 13 amino acids long. The germline V gene has CDR1 SNHLY and CDR2 FYNNEI. This CDR3 reads CASSEGHRGTQYF. The CDR3 region has the DNA TGTGCCAGCAGTGAGGGACATCGAGGGACCCAGTACTTC.

This chain joins TRBV5-1 and TRBJ1-6; 7 bases are a match to TRBD1. CDR1 is SGHRS, CDR2 YFSETQ, per germline. The ends lost 7 bases at V and 3 bases at J; junction bases unmatched: 1. This CDR3 has 13 residues. CDR3 sequence (DNA): TGCGCCAGCCGACAGGGCTATAATTCACCCCTCCACTTT. It codes for CASRQGYNSPLHF.

The chain carries TRBV7-4 and TRBJ1-3; D gene unclear. V dropped 0 bases and J dropped 2 bases, with 14 bases sitting between them. The germline gives CDR1 SGHVT, CDR2 SQSDAQ. This CDR3 comprises 17 residues. The CDR3 region is CASSLARDGVTGNTIYF. DNA of the CDR3: TGTGCCAGCAGCTTAGCGAGGGATGGGGTGACTGGAAACACCATATATTTT.

This rearrangement joins TRBV9 to TRBJ1-2, with D maybe TRBD1 (6 bases). The germline CDR1 and CDR2 sequences are SGDLS and YYNGEE. The CDR3 consists of 16 residues. Between the trimmed V and J ends, which lost 3 bases and 6 bases, there was a span of 21 bases. The CDR3 nucleotides are TGTGCCAGCAGCGCCAAAAGACAGGCGTGGATGGATGGCTACACCTTC. It yields the protein CASSAKRQAWMDGYTF.

The rearrangement uses TRBV4-1 and TRBJ1-2; TRBD1 might be the D (5 bases). The CDR3 extends over 15 amino acids. Between the trimmed V and J ends, which lost 1 base and 4 bases, there was a span of 13 bases. Per germline, CDR1 MGHRA and CDR2 YSYEKL. The CDR3 reads CASSQGQGIAYGYTF. CDR3 nucleotide sequence: TGCGCCAGCAGCCAAGGGCAGGGCATAGCCTATGGCTACACCTTC.

V is TRBV5-4 and J is TRBJ1-4; the D is unclear. There are 16 residues in the CDR3. V was shortened by 3 bases and J by 7 bases, with 19 bases between the two germline ends. CDR1 is SGHNT and CDR2 is YYREEE in the germline V gene (reference sequence). CDR3 sequence reads: CASSSSGPGGGEKLFF. The CDR3 bases are TGTGCCAGCAGCTCGAGCGGCCCGGGAGGTGGTGAAAAACTGTTTTTT.

The J gene is TRBJ1-2, the V gene TRBV7-9, with D possibly matching TRBD1 (5 bases). The CDR3 runs to 12 residues. V lost 5 bases, J lost 2 bases, and 6 bases lay in between. The germline V gene has CDR1 SEHNR and CDR2 FQNEAQ (reference sequence). The CDR3 bases are TGTGCCAGCAGCCGGGACAACTATGGCTACACCTTC. Protein sequence: CASSRDNYGYTF.

The rearrangement uses TRBV5-1 and TRBJ2-2; D is uncertain. Trimming removed 10 bases from V and 8 bases from J, with 12 bases in between. CDR1 is SGHRS, CDR2 YFSETQ, per germline. This CDR3 is 11 amino acids long. The CDR3 DNA is TGCGCCGCCGGGCGAGAAGGGGAGCTGTTTTTT. Its translation: CAAGREGELFF.

This chain connects TRBV28 to TRBJ2-1, with D unresolved. The CDR3 extends over 14 amino acids. V shed 3 bases and J shed 2 bases, with 8 bases lying between them. Germline-derived CDR1 and CDR2 are MDHEN and SYDVKM. The DNA of the CDR3 is TGTGCCAGCAGTTTCGAGAGGACCTACAATGAGCAGTTCTTC. Translating it yields CASSFERTYNEQFF.

V and J are TRBV5-1 and TRBJ2-1; no definite D call. The germline V and J ends were trimmed by 0 bases and 1 base, with 11 bases remaining between them. This CDR3 has 16 amino acids. Germline values: CDR1 SGHRS, CDR2 YFSETQ. This chain's CDR3 is CASSLEQTASYNEQFF. In DNA, the CDR3 is TGCGCCAGCAGCTTGGAGCAGACCGCGTCCTACAATGAGCAGTTCTTC.

The chain uses TRBV2 and TRBJ1-2, with D maybe TRBD1 (6 bases). Germline CDR1 reads SNHLY; CDR2 reads FYNNEI. This CDR3 region has 14 residues. V dropped 6 bases and J dropped 6 bases, with 17 bases sitting between them. CDR3 sequence reads: CASRQGGPGNGYTF. The CDR3 DNA reads as TGTGCCAGCAGGCAAGGGGGGCCGGGAAATGGCTACACCTTC. Full variable domain (rest looked up from reference TRBV2 and TRBJ1-2): EPEVTQTPSHQVTQMGQEVILRCVPISNHLYFYWYRQILGQKVEFLVSFYNNEISEKSEIFDDQFSVERPDGSNFTLKIRSTKLEDSAMYFCASRQGGPGNGYTFGSGTRLTVV.